The next 17 T cell receptor beta chains were all read from a single sample in a study of vaccination effects on CD4 cells after COVID-19. Data came from immunoSEQ multiplex PCR; TCRdb stores just in-frame clones and leaves some out. The table includes tens of thousands of clones, approximately 64% detected once. These receptors lack a known antigen. The ViraFEST assay expanded antigen-specific CD4+ T cells with viral peptide pools before sequencing. A 10-day culture period preceded the isolation of CD4+ T cells. Vaccine recipients lacked prior SARS-CoV-2 infection and had negative nucleocapsid antibodies. This material consisted of CD4+ T cells from PBMCs cultured with HCoV-OC43 spike peptides, taken before COVID-19 vaccination. Subset indicated: HCoV-OC43 spike overlapping peptide pool stimulation. These receptors originate from a human donor who received a COVID-19 vaccine.

This clone was seen more than once but under ten times. The chain recombines TRBV7-9 with TRBJ1-6; 9 bases align to TRBD1. Germline values: CDR1 SEHNR, CDR2 FQNEAQ (reference sequence). The V segment lost 5 bases and the J segment 6 bases; nucleotides outside the gene matches: 8. The CDR3 spans 16 residues. CDR3 DNA sequence: TGTGCCAGCAGCGGCGGGACAGGGACCGGTAATTCACCCCTCCACTTT. The encoded protein is CASSGGTGTGNSPLHF.

The chain has TRBV6-2 or TRBV6-3 and TRBJ2-7; the D is unclear. In germline, CDR1 is MNHEY, CDR2 SVGEGT. The CDR3 length is 13 residues. V shed 5 bases and J shed 0 bases, with 8 bases lying between them. The CDR3 region is CASSPPSSYEQYF. CDR3 nucleotides: TGTGCCAGCAGTCCCCCTTCCTCCTACGAGCAGTACTTC.

This chain joins TRBV19 and TRBJ1-3; the D is unclear. The CDR3 consists of 13 residues. The V gene's germline CDR1 is LNHDA and CDR2 SQIVND (reference sequence). Trimming left V 5 bases short and J 3 bases short, with 8 bases between. This CDR3 reads CASSPGFGNTIYF. The DNA for the CDR3 is TGTGCCAGTAGTCCAGGATTTGGAAACACCATATATTTT.

Concerning this clone: Other nucleotide sequences from this sample produce the same CDR3. The V and J genes are TRBV10-3 and TRBJ2-3; D possibly corresponds to TRBD2 (5 bases). Germline lookup yields CDR1 ENHRY and CDR2 SYGVKD. CDR3 length equals 14 residues. Between the trimmed V and J ends, which lost 4 bases and 0 bases, there was a span of 8 bases. CDR3 coding DNA: TGTGCCATCAGTGCGAGCGGAAGCACAGATACGCAGTATTTT. This encodes CAISASGSTDTQYF.

This rearrangement joins TRBV9 to TRBJ2-7; 14 bases are shared with TRBD2. CDR1 is SGDLS and CDR2 is YYNGEE in the germline V gene. This CDR3 spans 15 amino acids. V was clipped by 4 bases and J by 3 bases; unmatched bases: 3. CDR3 sequence reads: CASSLGLAGVYEQYF. In nucleotides, the CDR3 is TGTGCCAGCAGCCTGGGACTAGCGGGGGTCTACGAGCAGTACTTC.

V and J are TRBV5-6 and TRBJ2-7; TRBD2 matches at 13 bases. With V trimmed by 2 bases and J by 5 bases, 7 bases remained unmatched. There are 16 residues in the CDR3. Germline V CDR1 and CDR2: SGHDT, YYEEEE. DNA of the CDR3: TGTGCCAGCAGCTTACGCCCGGGACTAGCGGGACACGAGCAGTACTTC. Translated, it gives CASSLRPGLAGHEQYF.

The rearrangement uses TRBV10-3 and TRBJ2-3; D is perhaps TRBD1 (6 bases). The V gene's germline CDR1 is ENHRY and CDR2 SYGVKD. The CDR3 covers 15 residues. V lost 5 bases, J lost 1 base, and 13 bases lay in between. CDR3: CAISKQGLGTDTQYF. In DNA form, the CDR3 reads TGTGCCATCAGTAAACAGGGATTAGGCACAGATACGCAGTATTTT.

This clone was recorded once. The rearrangement uses TRBV2 and TRBJ1-2; D remains unclear. This CDR3 spans 12 amino acids. From germline, CDR1 is SNHLY and CDR2 FYNNEI. Trimming removed 1 base at V and 9 bases at J, with 9 bases between. CDR3 sequence: CASSEEGWSYTF. The CDR3 nucleotides read TGTGCCAGCAGTGAAGAAGGGTGGAGCTACACCTTC.

The chain employs TRBV21-1 and TRBJ2-5; the table assigns TRBD2, which was not confirmed against the DNA. TRBV21-1 is recorded as a pseudogene. The CDR3 is 13 residues long. The CDR3 protein is CASNDIAGETQYF. Written as DNA, the CDR3 is TGTGCCAGCAATGATATAGCGGGTGAGACCCAGTACTTC.

V and J are TRBV6-5 and TRBJ1-2; 7 positions agree with TRBD1. V lost 4 bases, J lost 8 bases, and 10 bases stayed unmatched. Germline-derived CDR1 and CDR2 are MNHEY and SVGAGI. The CDR3 sequence is 14 residues long. The CDR3 DNA reads as TGTGCCAGCAGTTCCCTGACAGGGCTGGGAGGCTACACCTTC. It translates to CASSSLTGLGGYTF.

J is TRBJ2-3 and V is TRBV18; TRBD1 aligns across 8 bases. V lost 2 bases and J lost 4; bases outside the gene matches: 5. Germline values: CDR1 KGHSH, CDR2 LQKENI. CDR3 length: 15 amino acids. The chain's CDR3 is CASSPRTGTADTQYF. DNA for the CDR3: TGTGCCAGCTCACCAAGGACAGGGACGGCAGATACGCAGTATTTT.

The table lists this clone with a count of one. The V call is TRBV27, the J call TRBJ1-2, with D maybe TRBD1 (6 bases). The CDR3 totals 14 residues. V shed 10 bases and J shed 5 bases, with 20 bases lying between them. Germline values: CDR1 MNHEY, CDR2 SMNVEV (reference sequence). CDR3 in DNA: TGTGCCACCCGCTCGGGGGGCGTTTTGTATGGCTACACCTTC. It is translated as CATRSGGVLYGYTF.

The genes are TRBV6-6 and TRBJ2-1; a possible D gene is TRBD1 (6 bases). The length of the CDR3 is 13 residues. V lost 6 bases and J 6 bases, leaving 12 bases between the germline ends. CDR1 is MNHNY and CDR2 is SVGAGI in the germline V gene (reference sequence). CDR3 coding DNA: TGTGCCAGCAGCTCAGGGGCCCGCAATGAGCAGTTCTTC. It is translated as CASSSGARNEQFF.

The chain links TRBV5-1 to TRBJ2-7; D tentatively reads TRBD1 or TRBD2 (5 bases each). V was cut by 0 bases and J by 0 bases, with 13 bases left in between. The CDR3 is 16 residues long. Germline V gene data show CDR1 as SGHRS and CDR2 as YFSETQ. CDR3 DNA sequence: TGCGCCAGCAGCTTGGCCGGGGCCTCGAGCTCCTACGAGCAGTACTTC. Its translation is CASSLAGASSSYEQYF.

The V gene is TRBV4-2, the J gene TRBJ2-4, with no clear D. Between the trimmed V and J ends, which lost 3 bases and 7 bases, there was a span of 7 bases. CDR1 is LGHNA and CDR2 is YNFKEQ in the germline V gene. The CDR3 contains 12 residues. CDR3 DNA sequence: TGTGCCAGCAGCCACGAACGGAACATTCAGTACTTC. Its protein product is CASSHERNIQYF.

This rearrangement joins TRBV21-1 to TRBJ2-5. TRBV21-1 counts as a pseudogene. This CDR3 region has 15 residues. The CDR3 bases are TGTGCCAGCAGCAAAGCCTTAGGTGATCAAGAGACCCAGTACTTC. Translation: CASSKALGDQETQYF.

V and J are TRBV27 and TRBJ1-2; perhaps TRBD1 as D (5 bases). Trimming removed 3 bases at V and 3 bases at J, with 8 bases between. Germline V gene data show CDR1 as MNHEY and CDR2 as SMNVEV (reference sequence). The CDR3 is 13 amino acids. The CDR3 protein is CASSFKGHYGYTF. The CDR3, as DNA: TGTGCCAGCAGTTTCAAGGGACACTATGGCTACACCTTC.